Following are 8 T cell receptor beta chains from one sample sequenced in a study of blood T cells in healthy people across ages. A second roughly 6 to 12 cycle PCR used barcoded and J-beta primers. Each CDR3 protein is one row after TCRdb ran MiXCR on the 5' RACE reads. The sample holds about 1.6 million distinct CDR3 sequences, 30% to 40% seen once. The specimen was blood. The receptors derive from a woman in her twenties or thirties in good health.

Concerning this clonotype itself: A much larger clone is a single base away; this may be a read error. The chain carries TRBV4-1 and TRBJ2-1, with TRBD2 matching over 9 bases. Germline-derived CDR1 and CDR2 are MGHRA and YSYEKL. The CDR3 is made up of 15 amino acids. CDR3 nucleotides: TGCACCAGCAGCCAAGGTCTAGCGGGAATAGATGAGCAGTTCTTC. Encoded protein: CTSSQGLAGIDEQFF.

This clonotype turned up a few times. The chain joins TRBV2 to TRBJ1-6; 10 nucleotides line up with TRBD1. Germline V gives CDR1 SNHLY, CDR2 FYNNEI. Germline trimming cut 0 bases from V and 8 bases from J; bases unmatched to any gene: 7. The CDR3 is made up of 17 amino acids. Written as DNA, the CDR3 is TGTGCCAGCAGTGAAGCCTCAGGGACAGGGGATTATTCACCCCTCCACTTT. It translates to CASSEASGTGDYSPLHF.

The chain is built from TRBV28 and TRBJ2-7; D ambiguous. The CDR3 is 12 amino acids. The ends were cut back, 2 bases at V and 6 bases at J, with 8 bases in the middle. The germline gives CDR1 MDHEN, CDR2 SYDVKM. CDR3 residues: CASSLNSCEQYF. The CDR3 region has the DNA TGTGCCAGCAGTTTAAACAGCTGCGAGCAGTACTTC.

As to this clonotype: Given a much more abundant clone one base away, this may be a read error. J is TRBJ2-1 and V is TRBV7-2; 10 nucleotides match TRBD2. Germline values: CDR1 SGHTA, CDR2 FQGNSA. J lost 5 bases, V lost 4 bases, and 14 bases had no gene match. This CDR3 comprises 18 residues. CDR3 sequence: CASSSRSLLAGIDNEQFF. DNA of the CDR3: TGTGCCAGCAGCTCCCGTTCCTTACTAGCGGGGATTGACAATGAGCAGTTCTTC.

The V call is TRBV11-2, the J call TRBJ1-2; maybe TRBD1 (6 bases). Trimming pared 0 bases from V and 3 bases from J, leaving 8 bases between. CDR3 length equals 14 residues. Germline V gene data show CDR1 as SGHAT and CDR2 as FQNNGV. The DNA of the CDR3 is TGTGCCAGCAGCTTAGATGGACAGTACTATGGCTACACCTTC. Translation: CASSLDGQYYGYTF.

With respect to this clonotype: A read error may account for a junction end that differs from germline. The chain joins TRBV6-1 to TRBJ2-3, with 10 bases matching TRBD2. The CDR3 contains 15 residues. Germline assignment: CDR1 MNHNS and CDR2 SASEGT. CDR3 sequence: CASSDLAGGTDTQYF. The CDR3 DNA reads as TGCGCCAGCAGTGATCTAGCGGGGGGCACAGATACGCAGTATTTT.

A few counts support this clonotype. The chain has TRBV29-1 and TRBJ2-1; no reliable D call. The CDR3 is 13 amino acids. Trimming cost V 7 bases and J 1 base, with 11 bases left between them. Germline V CDR1 and CDR2: SQVTM, ANQGSEA. CDR3 loop: CSALSGSYNEQFF. The DNA of the CDR3 is TGCAGCGCCCTGAGTGGATCCTACAATGAGCAGTTCTTC.

This rearrangement joins TRBV24-1 to TRBJ2-4; 9 bases are shared with TRBD2. CDR3 length: 16 amino acids. The V gene end was trimmed by 4 bases and the J gene end by 8 bases; junction bases not matched to a gene: 11. CDR1 and CDR2 from the germline V gene are KGHDR and SFDVKD. This chain's CDR3 is CATSDPRREGKDIQYF. In DNA, the CDR3 is TGTGCCACCAGTGACCCCAGGCGGGAGGGTAAAGACATTCAGTACTTC.